Below, 28 T cell receptor beta chains from the same sample are listed, as sequenced in a study of patients and donors after allogeneic stem cell transplantation. TCRdb re-called the RT-PCR reads through MiXCR, storing one row per CDR3 protein. The data show 800,000 to 1,000,000 distinct CDR3 sequences, over 15% seen once. Material for sequencing was blood, either unsorted or a sorted T cell fraction (not recorded which). Source of these receptors: a human donor who was either an allogeneic HSCT recipient or a stem cell or donor lymphocyte infusion donor (not recorded which). It is not recorded whose cells these are; they may come from a transplant donor.

The sample holds a few counts of this clonotype. CDR3 nucleotides: TGTGCCAGCGGGGGGCGGCAGACTGAAGCTTTCTTT. It translates to CASGGRQTEAFF. The rearrangement joins TRBV25-1 to TRBJ1-1; tentatively, D is TRBD1 (6 bases). Germline V CDR1 and CDR2: MGHDK, SYGVNS. This CDR3 region has 12 residues. Trimming took off 8 bases at V and 5 bases at J, with 12 bases between the two ends.

The chain combines TRBV6-1 with TRBJ1-1; D unresolved. Trimming left V 1 base short and J 1 base short, with 10 bases between. This CDR3 is built from 15 residues. Germline CDR1 and CDR2: MNHNS and SASEGT. The CDR3 protein is CASSEEGGRNTEAFF. The CDR3 bases are TGTGCCAGCAGTGAAGAAGGAGGGAGGAACACTGAAGCTTTCTTT.

This clonotype was picked up a small number of times. The chain recombines TRBV27 with TRBJ1-2; tentatively, D is TRBD1 (5 bases). The germline CDR1 and CDR2 sequences are MNHEY and SMNVEV (reference sequence). The CDR3 spans 15 residues. V was cut by 2 bases and J by 8 bases, with 18 bases left in between. This CDR3 reads CASSLTPEGRIGYTF. CDR3 bases: TGTGCCAGCAGTTTAACCCCGGAGGGGAGGATAGGCTACACCTTC.

The chain carries TRBV7-8 and TRBJ2-3, with 10 bases that match TRBD2. The CDR3 has 19 residues. Germline V CDR1 and CDR2: SGHVS, FQNEAQ. Unmatched junction bases numbered 17, after V lost 2 bases and J lost 6 bases. CDR3 bases: TGTGCCAGCAGCTTAAAGGCGCCTAGCGGGAGAGGACGGGGGGATACGCAGTATTTT. Protein: CASSLKAPSGRGRGDTQYF.

This clonotype was seen a handful of times. This chain uses TRBV7-2 with TRBJ1-4; D uncertain. The germline V and J ends were trimmed by 4 bases and 7 bases, with 16 bases remaining between them. Germline V CDR1 and CDR2: SGHTA, FQGNSA. The CDR3 consists of 15 residues. CDR3 coding DNA: TGTGCCAGCAGCTATGGCCCCGGTCTTACTGAAAAACTGTTTTTT. Translated: CASSYGPGLTEKLFF.

This clonotype was recorded a few times. The rearrangement uses TRBV6-1 and TRBJ1-2; the match to TRBD1 covers 7 bases. CDR1 MNHNS and CDR2 SASEGT come from the germline V gene. The length of the CDR3 is 16 residues. Trimming removed 5 bases from V and 4 bases from J; junction bases left unmatched: 13. CDR3: CASSPLGQVVGYGYTF. The DNA for the CDR3 is TGTGCCAGCAGTCCACTCGGACAGGTCGTAGGCTATGGCTACACCTTC.

The chain couples TRBV11-3 to TRBJ2-2, with 7 bases that match TRBD2. The CDR3 runs 17 residues. Germline CDR1 SGHNT, CDR2 YENEEA. With 3 bases clipped from V and 2 bases from J, the junction kept 9 bases outside the gene matches. The CDR3 DNA follows: TGTGCCAGCAGCTTCTACCGACTAGCCCTTAACACCGGGGAGCTGTTTTTT. This encodes CASSFYRLALNTGELFF.

The chain links TRBV6-2 or TRBV6-3 to TRBJ2-5, with D perhaps TRBD1 (5 bases). This CDR3 contains 16 residues. V lost 6 bases to trimming and J lost 3 bases, with 20 bases between them. Looked up from germline, CDR1 is MNHEY and CDR2 is SVGEGT. The CDR3 sequence is CASRKTRVLLEETQYF. In DNA, the CDR3 is TGTGCCAGCAGAAAGACCAGGGTTTTATTGGAAGAGACCCAGTACTTC.

The V gene is TRBV3-1, the J gene TRBJ2-7, with D uncertain. Trimming removed 0 bases from V and 9 bases from J, with 12 bases in between. CDR1 LGHDT and CDR2 YNNKEL come from the germline V gene (reference sequence). The CDR3 contains 13 residues. This CDR3 reads CASSQDRPSGQYF. The CDR3 DNA is TGTGCCAGCAGCCAAGATCGTCCCTCGGGGCAGTACTTC.

This clonotype was observed at least ten times. The rearrangement links TRBV29-1 to TRBJ2-1, with D perhaps given as TRBD1 or TRBD2 (5 bases each). Germline V gives CDR1 SQVTM, CDR2 ANQGSEA. This CDR3 is built from 16 residues. Trimming stripped 0 bases from V and 3 bases from J, with 15 bases between. Written as DNA, the CDR3 is TGCAGCGTTGAAGATTATGAGGGGATAATCTACAATGAGCAGTTCTTC. It codes for CSVEDYEGIIYNEQFF.

The V gene is TRBV18, the J gene TRBJ1-1, with D possibly TRBD1 on 6 matching bases. V was shortened by 4 bases and J by 7 bases, with 10 bases between the two germline ends. From germline, CDR1 is KGHSH and CDR2 LQKENI. CDR3 length equals 12 residues. The CDR3 spells CASSRDNIEAFF. For the CDR3, the DNA is TGTGCCAGCTCACGGGACAATATTGAAGCTTTCTTT.

This clonotype was counted ten times or more. This chain uses TRBV6-5 with TRBJ2-1, with no clear D. V dropped 6 bases and J dropped 4 bases, with 4 bases sitting between them. The CDR3 length is 11 residues. The germline CDR1 and CDR2 sequences are MNHEY and SVGAGI. In DNA form, the CDR3 reads TGTGCCAGCAGACGGTACAATGAGCAGTTCTTC. This translates into CASRRYNEQFF.

The rearrangement joins TRBV9 to TRBJ2-6, with D possibly being TRBD1 or TRBD2 (5 bases each). CDR1 SGDLS and CDR2 YYNGEE come from the germline V gene. There are 16 residues in the CDR3. The germline V and J ends were trimmed by 1 base and 4 bases, with 12 bases remaining between them. This chain's CDR3 is CASSVLVGTGANVLTF. CDR3 in DNA: TGTGCCAGCAGCGTATTGGTAGGGACCGGGGCCAACGTCCTGACTTTC. Complete variable domain (other parts from reference TRBV9 and TRBJ2-6): DSGVTQTPKHLITATGQRVTLRCSPRSGDLSVYWYQQSLDQGLQFLIQYYNGEERAKGNILERFSAQQFPDLHSELNLSSLELGDSALYFCASSVLVGTGANVLTFGAGSRLTVL.

The chain has TRBV19 and TRBJ1-1; D is perhaps TRBD1 (5 bases). The CDR3 sequence is 15 residues long. Germline V gene data show CDR1 as LNHDA and CDR2 as SQIVND (reference sequence). V was cut by 8 bases and J by 0 bases, with 16 bases left in between. The CDR3 region is CASLTPQGMNTEAFF. In DNA form, the CDR3 reads TGTGCCAGTCTGACTCCGCAGGGAATGAACACTGAAGCTTTCTTT.

V and J are TRBV14 and TRBJ2-3, with D tentatively TRBD1 or TRBD2 (5 bases each). This CDR3 region has 14 residues. V was clipped by 3 bases and J by 2 bases, with 9 bases between them. CDR1 and CDR2 from the germline V gene are SGHDN and FVKESK. The CDR3 coding sequence is TGTGCCAGCAGCCAGGGGACCTACACAGATACGCAGTATTTT. Translated: CASSQGTYTDTQYF.

This clonotype was found a few times. The chain recombines TRBV5-1 with TRBJ2-2, with TRBD2 identical over 10 bases. This CDR3 is 19 amino acids long. V was pared by 0 bases and J by 1 base, with 9 bases of the junction left unmatched. Per the germline V gene, CDR1 is SGHRS and CDR2 is YFSETQ. DNA of the CDR3: TGCGCCAGCAGCTTGGTTCGTCTAGCGGGAGCGCTGAACACCGGGGAGCTGTTTTTT. This sequence encodes CASSLVRLAGALNTGELFF.

V usage is TRBV10-2 and J usage is TRBJ2-7; the D call may be TRBD1 or TRBD2 (5 bases each). The V end was cut by 6 bases, the J end by 7 bases, with 10 bases between. The CDR3 is 11 amino acids. CDR1 and CDR2 (germline): WSHSY, SAAADI. CDR3 sequence: CASSGAGEQYF. The CDR3 nucleotides read TGCGCCAGCAGCGGGGCCGGGGAGCAGTACTTC.

This clonotype was detected only a few times. V gene TRBV7-2 combines with J gene TRBJ2-3; D is unresolved. Germline values: CDR1 SGHTA, CDR2 FQGNSA. V lost 10 bases to trimming and J lost 1 base, with 18 bases between them. The CDR3 covers 15 residues. The CDR3 sequence is CAIKLKTPGTDTQYF. The CDR3 nucleotides are TGTGCCATCAAACTCAAGACCCCTGGCACAGATACGCAGTATTTT. Complete variable domain (other parts from reference TRBV7-2 and TRBJ2-3): GAGVSQSPSNKVTEKGKDVELRCDPISGHTALYWYRQSLGQGLEFLIYFQGNSAPDKSGLPSDRFSAERTGGSVSTLTIQRTQQEDSAVYLCAIKLKTPGTDTQYFGPGTRLTVL.

As regards this clonotype: Since a much larger clone is just one base distant, this may be a read error. The V and J genes are TRBV7-6 and TRBJ1-1, with 7 bases lining up with TRBD1. The CDR3 spans 13 residues. Germline CDR1 is SGHVS and CDR2 is FNYEAQ. V lost 5 bases to trimming and J lost 2 bases; unmatched junction nucleotides: 2. The CDR3 is CASSRDSNTEAFF. DNA for the CDR3: TGTGCCAGCAGCCGGGACAGCAACACTGAAGCTTTCTTT.

This clonotype was seen more than once but under ten times. The chain uses TRBV6-1 and TRBJ1-1; tentative D call: TRBD1 (6 bases). The CDR3 extends over 15 amino acids. Germline-derived CDR1 and CDR2 are MNHNS and SASEGT. Trimming took 6 bases from V and 0 from J, leaving 14 bases between them. The CDR3 coding sequence is TGTGCCAGCAGCCGGGGGGGCCTCGTGAACACTGAAGCTTTCTTT. Translation: CASSRGGLVNTEAFF.

In this sample, this clonotype turned up a few times. The rearrangement joins TRBV5-1 to TRBJ2-3; TRBD2 matches 7 bases. V lost 0 bases to trimming and J lost 5 bases; unmatched junction nucleotides: 6. This CDR3 is built from 15 residues. Germline V CDR1 and CDR2: SGHRS, YFSETQ. Written as DNA, the CDR3 is TGCGCCAGCAGCTTGGTTTCTAGCGGCCAAGATACGCAGTATTTT. The encoded protein is CASSLVSSGQDTQYF.

This chain joins TRBV20-1 and TRBJ1-2, with D possibly being TRBD1 (6 bases). Trimming took off 0 bases at V and 0 bases at J, with 11 bases between the two ends. CDR1 is DFQATT and CDR2 is SNEGSKA in the germline V gene (reference sequence). CDR3 size: 15 residues. The chain's CDR3 is CSARDRGWTNYGYTF. CDR3 DNA: TGCAGTGCTAGAGACAGGGGATGGACTAACTATGGCTACACCTTC.

This clonotype was counted only a few times. The chain's CDR3 is CASSLSPVGGRETQYF. CDR3 DNA: TGCGCCAGCAGCTTGTCCCCCGTAGGGGGGAGGGAGACCCAGTACTTC. The chain carries TRBV5-1 and TRBJ2-5, with D perhaps matching TRBD1 or TRBD2 (6 bases each). This CDR3 has 16 residues. CDR1 is SGHRS and CDR2 is YFSETQ in the germline V gene. Trimming stripped 1 base from V and 5 bases from J, with 18 bases between.

The genes are TRBV9 and TRBJ2-7; D possibly uses TRBD1 or TRBD2 (7 bases each). V was cut by 4 bases and J by 5 bases, with 13 bases left in between. The germline gives CDR1 SGDLS, CDR2 YYNGEE. The CDR3 has 13 amino acids. CDR3 sequence reads: CASSQGGVNEQYF. CDR3 in DNA: TGTGCCAGCAGCCAGGGGGGGGTCAACGAGCAGTACTTC.

This clonotype has a handful of counts. The chain is built from TRBV5-1 and TRBJ2-5, with 11 bases fitting TRBD2. Per germline, CDR1 SGHRS and CDR2 YFSETQ. This CDR3 has 16 residues. V trimming: 1 base; J trimming: 9 bases; junction bases outside the gene matches: 11. The chain's CDR3 is CASSLQPSGGIEAQYF. The CDR3 coding sequence is TGCGCCAGCAGCTTGCAGCCTAGCGGGGGGATCGAGGCCCAGTACTTC.

This clonotype was seen only a few times. The chain has TRBV18 and TRBJ1-1; D perhaps matches TRBD1 (6 bases). The CDR3 is made up of 14 amino acids. The germline V gene encodes CDR1 KGHSH and CDR2 LQKENI. V gave up 6 bases and J gave up 1 base, with 12 bases separating them. In nucleotides, the CDR3 is TGTGCCAGCTCCTCGACAGGATGGAACACTGAAGCTTTCTTT. This gives the protein CASSSTGWNTEAFF.

This sequence joins TRBV29-1 and TRBJ2-5; D is uncertain. The ends were cut back, 5 bases at V and 5 bases at J, with 6 bases in the middle. This CDR3 has 10 amino acids. Germline CDR1 reads SQVTM; CDR2 reads ANQGSEA. Written as DNA, the CDR3 is TGCAGCGTTTATTACGAGACCCAGTACTTC. It encodes CSVYYETQYF. Full variable domain (outside the CDR3, taken from reference TRBV29-1 and TRBJ2-5): SAVISQKPSRDICQRGTSLTIQCQVDSQVTMMFWYRQQPGQSLTLIATANQGSEATYESGFVIDKFPISRPNLTFSTLTVSNMSPEDSSIYLCSVYYETQYFGPGTRLLVL.

The rearrangement links TRBV7-9 to TRBJ2-1, with a tentative D call TRBD2 (5 bases). Trimming removed 8 bases from V and 7 bases from J, with 12 bases in between. There are 12 residues in the CDR3. The germline V gene has CDR1 SEHNR and CDR2 FQNEAQ (reference sequence). The CDR3 loop is CASDPGLNEQFF. CDR3 nucleotides: TGTGCCAGCGACCCAGGACTGAATGAGCAGTTCTTC.